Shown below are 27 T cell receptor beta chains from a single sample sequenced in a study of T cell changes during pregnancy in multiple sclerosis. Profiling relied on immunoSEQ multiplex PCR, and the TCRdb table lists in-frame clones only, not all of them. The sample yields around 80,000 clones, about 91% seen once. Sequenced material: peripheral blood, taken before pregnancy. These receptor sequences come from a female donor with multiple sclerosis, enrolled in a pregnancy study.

The CDR3 spells CASSYGGKIEKLFF. The CDR3 DNA sequence: TGTGCCAGCAGTTACGGAGGGAAGATCGAAAAACTGTTTTTT. This rearrangement joins TRBV6-5 to TRBJ1-4; D gene ambiguous. The germline V gene encodes CDR1 MNHEY and CDR2 SVGAGI. The CDR3 length is 14 residues. The V and J ends lost 2 bases and 8 bases respectively, with 12 bases between them.

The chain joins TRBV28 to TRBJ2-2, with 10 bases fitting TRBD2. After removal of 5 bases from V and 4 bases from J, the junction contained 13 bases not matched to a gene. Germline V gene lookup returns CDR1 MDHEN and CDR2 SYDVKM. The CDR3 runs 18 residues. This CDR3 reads CASSASPSSGSSTGELFF. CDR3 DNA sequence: TGTGCCAGCAGTGCCTCCCCCTCTAGCGGGAGTTCCACCGGGGAGCTGTTTTTT.

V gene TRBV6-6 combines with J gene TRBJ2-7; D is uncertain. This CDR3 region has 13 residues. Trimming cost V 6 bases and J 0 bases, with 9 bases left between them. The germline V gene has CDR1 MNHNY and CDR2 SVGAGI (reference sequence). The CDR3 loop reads CASRAEISYEQYF. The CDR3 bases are TGTGCCAGCAGGGCAGAAATCTCCTACGAGCAGTACTTC.

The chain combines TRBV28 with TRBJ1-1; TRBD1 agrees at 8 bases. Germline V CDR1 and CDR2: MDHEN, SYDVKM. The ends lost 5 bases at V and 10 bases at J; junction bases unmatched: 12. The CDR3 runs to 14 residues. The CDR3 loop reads CASSPIAGGRGAFF. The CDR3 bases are TGTGCCAGCAGTCCCATTGCAGGGGGCAGAGGAGCTTTCTTT.

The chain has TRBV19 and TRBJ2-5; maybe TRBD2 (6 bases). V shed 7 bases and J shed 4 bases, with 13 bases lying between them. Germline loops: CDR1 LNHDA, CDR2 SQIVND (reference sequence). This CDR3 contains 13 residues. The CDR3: CASTRGWGETQYF. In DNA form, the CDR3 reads TGTGCCAGTACCCGGGGGTGGGGAGAGACCCAGTACTTC.

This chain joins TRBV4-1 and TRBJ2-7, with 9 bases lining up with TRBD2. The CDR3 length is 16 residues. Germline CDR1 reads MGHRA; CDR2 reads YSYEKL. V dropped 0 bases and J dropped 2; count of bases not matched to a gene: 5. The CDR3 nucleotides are TGCGCCAGCAGCCAAGAAGGGACTAGCCGTCCCTACGAGCAGTACTTC. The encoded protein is CASSQEGTSRPYEQYF.

The CDR3 DNA reads as TGCGCCAGCAGCTTGGTACAGGGAGCAGATACGCAGTATTTT. Translated, it gives CASSLVQGADTQYF. V usage is TRBV5-1 and J usage is TRBJ2-3, with D possibly matching TRBD1 (6 bases). The CDR3 covers 14 residues. Per germline, CDR1 SGHRS and CDR2 YFSETQ. V lost 0 bases, J lost 4 bases, and 9 bases lay in between.

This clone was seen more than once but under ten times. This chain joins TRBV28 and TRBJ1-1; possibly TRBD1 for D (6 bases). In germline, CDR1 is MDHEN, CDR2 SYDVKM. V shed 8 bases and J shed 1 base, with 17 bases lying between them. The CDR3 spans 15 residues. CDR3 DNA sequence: TGTGCCAGCCCCTACCCGGGACATAAGAACACTGAAGCTTTCTTT. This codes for CASPYPGHKNTEAFF.

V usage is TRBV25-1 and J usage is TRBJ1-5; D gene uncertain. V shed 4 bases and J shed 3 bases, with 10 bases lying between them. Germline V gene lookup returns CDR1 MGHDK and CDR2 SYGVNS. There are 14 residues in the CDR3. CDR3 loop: CASSGTVVNQPQHF. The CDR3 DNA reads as TGTGCCAGCAGTGGTACAGTAGTCAATCAGCCCCAGCATTTT.

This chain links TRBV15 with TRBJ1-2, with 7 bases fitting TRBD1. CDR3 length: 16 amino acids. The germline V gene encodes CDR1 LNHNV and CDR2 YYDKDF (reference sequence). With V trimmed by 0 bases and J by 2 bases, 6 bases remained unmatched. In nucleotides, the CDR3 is TGTGCCACCAGCAGAGATCCGGGACAGCTAAACTATGGCTACACCTTC. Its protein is CATSRDPGQLNYGYTF.

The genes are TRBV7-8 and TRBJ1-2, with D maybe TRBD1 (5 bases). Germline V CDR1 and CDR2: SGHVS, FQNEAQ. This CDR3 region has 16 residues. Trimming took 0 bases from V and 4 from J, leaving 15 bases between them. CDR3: CASSLASSGLPYGYTF. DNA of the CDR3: TGTGCCAGCAGCTTAGCGAGCTCAGGGCTCCCCTATGGCTACACCTTC.

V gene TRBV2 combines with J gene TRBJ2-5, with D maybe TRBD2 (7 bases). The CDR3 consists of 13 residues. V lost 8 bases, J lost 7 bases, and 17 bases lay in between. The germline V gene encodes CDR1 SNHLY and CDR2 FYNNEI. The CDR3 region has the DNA TGTGCCAGCGGGGGGGCTAGGATCGGGACCCAGTACTTC. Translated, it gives CASGGARIGTQYF.

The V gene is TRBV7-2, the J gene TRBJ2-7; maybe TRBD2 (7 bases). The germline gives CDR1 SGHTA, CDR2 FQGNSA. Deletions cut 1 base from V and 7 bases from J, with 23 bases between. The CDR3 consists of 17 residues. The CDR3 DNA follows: TGTGCCAGCAGCTTAGGCCCGCGGGGGCAGGTCTTAGGAGAGCAGTACTTC. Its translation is CASSLGPRGQVLGEQYF.

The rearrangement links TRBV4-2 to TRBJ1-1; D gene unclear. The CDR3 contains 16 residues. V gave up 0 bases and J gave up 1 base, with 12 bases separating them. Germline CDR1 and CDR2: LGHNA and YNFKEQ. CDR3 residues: CASSQEAVTENTEAFF. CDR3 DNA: TGTGCCAGCAGCCAAGAGGCAGTAACAGAGAACACTGAAGCTTTCTTT.

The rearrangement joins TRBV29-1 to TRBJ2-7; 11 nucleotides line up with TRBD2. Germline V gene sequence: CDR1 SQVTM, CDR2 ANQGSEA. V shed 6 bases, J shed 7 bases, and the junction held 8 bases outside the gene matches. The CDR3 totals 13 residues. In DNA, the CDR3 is TGCAGCGTCGAACTAGCGGGAGAGGAGGAGCAGTACTTC. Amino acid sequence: CSVELAGEEEQYF.

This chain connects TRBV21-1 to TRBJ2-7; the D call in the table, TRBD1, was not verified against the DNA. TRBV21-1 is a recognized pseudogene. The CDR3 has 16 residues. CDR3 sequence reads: CASSLTKAGLACEQYF. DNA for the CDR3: TGTGCCAGCAGCCTTACAAAAGCAGGATTGGCCTGCGAGCAGTACTTC.

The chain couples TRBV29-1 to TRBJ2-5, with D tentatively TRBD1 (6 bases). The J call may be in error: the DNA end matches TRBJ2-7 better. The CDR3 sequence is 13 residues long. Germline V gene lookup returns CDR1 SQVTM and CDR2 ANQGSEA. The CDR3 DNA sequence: TGCAGCGTTGGGACAGTAGCGTCCTACGAGCAGTACTTC. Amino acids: CSVGTVASYEQYF.

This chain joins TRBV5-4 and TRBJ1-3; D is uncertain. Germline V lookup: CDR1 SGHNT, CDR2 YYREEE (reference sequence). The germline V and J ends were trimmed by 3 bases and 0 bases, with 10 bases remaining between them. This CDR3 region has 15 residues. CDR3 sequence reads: CASSSTPLSGNTIYF. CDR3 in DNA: TGTGCCAGCAGCTCGACACCGCTCTCTGGAAACACCATATATTTT.

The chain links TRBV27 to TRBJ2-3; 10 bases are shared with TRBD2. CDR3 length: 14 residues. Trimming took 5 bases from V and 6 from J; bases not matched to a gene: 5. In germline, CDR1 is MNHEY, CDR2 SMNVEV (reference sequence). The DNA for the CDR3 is TGTGCCAGCAGTAAACCGGGACTAGCGGATACGCAGTATTTT. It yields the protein CASSKPGLADTQYF.

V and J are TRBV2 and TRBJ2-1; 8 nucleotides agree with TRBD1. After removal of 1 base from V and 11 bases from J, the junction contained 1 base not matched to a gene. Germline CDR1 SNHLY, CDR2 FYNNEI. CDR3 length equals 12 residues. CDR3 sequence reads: CASSEGTGKQFF. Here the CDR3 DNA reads TGTGCCAGCAGTGAAGGGACAGGGAAGCAGTTCTTC.

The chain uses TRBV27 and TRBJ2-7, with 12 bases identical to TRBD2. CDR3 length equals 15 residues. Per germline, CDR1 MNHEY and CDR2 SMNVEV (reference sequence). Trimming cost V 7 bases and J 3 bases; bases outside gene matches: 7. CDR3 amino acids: CASTLRTSGNYEQYF. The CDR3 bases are TGTGCCAGCACCCTTCGGACTAGCGGGAACTACGAGCAGTACTTC.

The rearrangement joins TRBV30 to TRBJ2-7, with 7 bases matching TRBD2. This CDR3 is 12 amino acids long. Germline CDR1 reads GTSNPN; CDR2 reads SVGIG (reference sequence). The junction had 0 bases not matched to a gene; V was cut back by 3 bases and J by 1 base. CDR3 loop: CAWRGGSYEQYF. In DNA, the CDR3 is TGTGCCTGGAGGGGGGGGTCCTACGAGCAGTACTTC.

The CDR3 region has the DNA TGTGCCAGCAGTTTTTCCCCCCCGCGGGGCACGGGGGCCAACGTCCTGACTTTC. Translation gives CASSFSPPRGTGANVLTF. This sequence joins TRBV28 and TRBJ2-6; maybe TRBD2 (6 bases). The germline gives CDR1 MDHEN, CDR2 SYDVKM. The germline V and J ends were trimmed by 3 bases and 4 bases, with 19 bases remaining between them. The CDR3 is made up of 18 amino acids.

CDR3 sequence: CASSLLGGGELFF. CDR3 in DNA: TGTGCCAGCAGTTTGCTAGGGGGAGGGGAGCTGTTTTTT. The chain recombines TRBV28 with TRBJ2-2; D may be TRBD1 (6 bases). V dropped 3 bases and J dropped 8 bases, with 10 bases sitting between them. CDR1 and CDR2 from the germline V gene are MDHEN and SYDVKM. This CDR3 comprises 13 residues.

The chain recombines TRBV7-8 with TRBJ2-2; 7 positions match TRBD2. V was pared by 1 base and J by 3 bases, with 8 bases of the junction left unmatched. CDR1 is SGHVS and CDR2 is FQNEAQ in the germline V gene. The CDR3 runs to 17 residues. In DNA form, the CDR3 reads TGTGCCAGCAGCTTAGAGCTAGCGGTCATTTACACCGGGGAGCTGTTTTTT. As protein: CASSLELAVIYTGELFF.

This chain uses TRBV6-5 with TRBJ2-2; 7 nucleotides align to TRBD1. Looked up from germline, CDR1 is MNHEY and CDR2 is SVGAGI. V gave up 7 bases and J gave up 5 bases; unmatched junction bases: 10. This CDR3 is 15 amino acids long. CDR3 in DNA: TGTGCCAGCACACACGGGGACAGAGATACCGGGGAGCTGTTTTTT. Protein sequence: CASTHGDRDTGELFF.

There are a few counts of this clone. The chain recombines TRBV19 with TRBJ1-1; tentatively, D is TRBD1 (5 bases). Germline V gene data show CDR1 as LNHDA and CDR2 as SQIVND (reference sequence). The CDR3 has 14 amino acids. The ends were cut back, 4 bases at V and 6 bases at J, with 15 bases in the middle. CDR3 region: CASSKWGGGPEAFF. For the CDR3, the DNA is TGTGCCAGTAGTAAGTGGGGGGGAGGCCCTGAAGCTTTCTTT.